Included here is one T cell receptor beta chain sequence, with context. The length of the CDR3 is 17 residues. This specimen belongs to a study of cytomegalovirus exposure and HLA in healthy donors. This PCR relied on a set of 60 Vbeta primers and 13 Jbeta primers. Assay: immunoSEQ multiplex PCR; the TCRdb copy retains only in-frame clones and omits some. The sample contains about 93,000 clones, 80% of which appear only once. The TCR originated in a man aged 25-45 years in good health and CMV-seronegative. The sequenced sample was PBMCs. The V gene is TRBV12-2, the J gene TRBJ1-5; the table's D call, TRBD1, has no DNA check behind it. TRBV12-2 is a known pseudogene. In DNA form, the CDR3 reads TGTGCAAGTCGCTTAGCACCGACAGTTGGATATAATCAGCCCCAGCATTTT. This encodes CASRLAPTVGYNQPQHF.